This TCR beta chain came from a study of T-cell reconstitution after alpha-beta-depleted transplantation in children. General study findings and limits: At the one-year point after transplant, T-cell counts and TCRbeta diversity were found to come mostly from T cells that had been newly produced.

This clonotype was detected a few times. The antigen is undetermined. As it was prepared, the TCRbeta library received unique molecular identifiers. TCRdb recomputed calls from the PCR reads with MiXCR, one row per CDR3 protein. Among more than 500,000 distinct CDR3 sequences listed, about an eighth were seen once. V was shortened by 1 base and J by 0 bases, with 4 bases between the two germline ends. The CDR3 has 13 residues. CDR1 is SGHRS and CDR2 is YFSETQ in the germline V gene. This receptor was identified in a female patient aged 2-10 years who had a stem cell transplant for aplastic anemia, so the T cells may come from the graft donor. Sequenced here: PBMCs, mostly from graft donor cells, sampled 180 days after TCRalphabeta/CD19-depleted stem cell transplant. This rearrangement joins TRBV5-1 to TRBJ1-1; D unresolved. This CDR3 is CASSLWMNTEAFF. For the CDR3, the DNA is TGCGCCAGCAGCTTGTGGATGAACACTGAAGCTTTCTTT.